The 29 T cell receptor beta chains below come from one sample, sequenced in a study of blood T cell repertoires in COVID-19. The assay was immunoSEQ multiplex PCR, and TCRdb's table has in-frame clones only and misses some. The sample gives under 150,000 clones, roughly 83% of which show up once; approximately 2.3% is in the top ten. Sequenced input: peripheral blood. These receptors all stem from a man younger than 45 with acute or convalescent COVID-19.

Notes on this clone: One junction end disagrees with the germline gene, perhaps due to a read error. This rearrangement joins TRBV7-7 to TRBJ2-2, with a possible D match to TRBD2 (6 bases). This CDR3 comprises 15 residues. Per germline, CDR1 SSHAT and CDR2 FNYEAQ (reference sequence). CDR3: CASSQTGANTGELFF. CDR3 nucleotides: TGTGCTAGCAGCCAGACGGGAGCGAACACCGGGGAGCTGTTTTTT.

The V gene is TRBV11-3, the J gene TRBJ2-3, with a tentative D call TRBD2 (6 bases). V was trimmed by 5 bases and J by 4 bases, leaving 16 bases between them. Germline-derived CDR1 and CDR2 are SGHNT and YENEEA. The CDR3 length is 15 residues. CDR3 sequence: CASSLLLAVPDTQYF. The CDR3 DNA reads TGTGCCAGCAGCCTCCTACTAGCTGTACCAGATACGCAGTATTTT.

The CDR3 DNA sequence: TGCAGTGCTAGTGGTCATGGGACAGGGGGAGTGAATGAGCAGTTCTTC. Residues: CSASGHGTGGVNEQFF. The rearrangement uses TRBV20-1 and TRBJ2-1, with 11 positions matching TRBD1. Germline V lookup: CDR1 DFQATT, CDR2 SNEGSKA (reference sequence). V shed 3 bases and J 7 bases; nucleotides not matched to a gene: 11. The CDR3 is made up of 16 amino acids.

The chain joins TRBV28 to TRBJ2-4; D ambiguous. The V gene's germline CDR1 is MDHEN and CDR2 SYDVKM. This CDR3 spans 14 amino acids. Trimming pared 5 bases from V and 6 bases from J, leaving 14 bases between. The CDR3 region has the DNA TGTGCCAGCAGTCCCTCTGAGGCTGTAAACATTCAGTACTTC. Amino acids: CASSPSEAVNIQYF. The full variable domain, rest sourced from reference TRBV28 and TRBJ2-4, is DVKVTQSSRYLVKRTGEKVFLECVQDMDHENMFWYRQDPGLGLRLIYFSYDVKMKEKGDIPEGYSVSREKKERFSLILESASTNQTSMYLCASSPSEAVNIQYFGAGTRLSVL.

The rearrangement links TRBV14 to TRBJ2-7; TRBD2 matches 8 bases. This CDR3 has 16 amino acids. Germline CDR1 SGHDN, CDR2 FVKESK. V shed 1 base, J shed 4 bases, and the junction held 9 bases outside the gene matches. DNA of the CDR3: TGTGCCAGCAGCCAAGGGGGCGGGAGGTTCCCGTACGAGCAGTACGTC. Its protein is CASSQGGGRFPYEQYV.

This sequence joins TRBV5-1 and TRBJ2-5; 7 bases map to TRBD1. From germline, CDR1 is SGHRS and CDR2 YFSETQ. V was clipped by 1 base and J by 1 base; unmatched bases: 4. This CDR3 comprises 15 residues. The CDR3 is CASSLSPGGQETQYF. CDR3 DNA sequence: TGCGCCAGCAGCTTGAGTCCAGGGGGCCAAGAGACCCAGTACTTC. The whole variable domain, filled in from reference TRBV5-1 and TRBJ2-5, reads KAGVTQTPRYLIKTRGQQVTLSCSPISGHRSVSWYQQTPGQGLQFLFEYFSETQRNKGNFPGRFSGRQFSNSRSEMNVSTLELGDSALYLCASSLSPGGQETQYFGPGTRLLVL.

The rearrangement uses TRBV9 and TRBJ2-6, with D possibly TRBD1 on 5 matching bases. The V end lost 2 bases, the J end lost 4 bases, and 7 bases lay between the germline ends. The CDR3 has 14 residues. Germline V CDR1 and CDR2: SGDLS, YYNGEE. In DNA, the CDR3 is TGTGCCAGCAGCGTCGGACACGGGGCCAACGTCCTGACTTTC. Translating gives CASSVGHGANVLTF.

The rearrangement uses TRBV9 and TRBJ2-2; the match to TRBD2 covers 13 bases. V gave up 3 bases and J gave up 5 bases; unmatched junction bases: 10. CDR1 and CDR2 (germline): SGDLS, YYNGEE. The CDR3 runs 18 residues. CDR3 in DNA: TGTGCCAGCAGCGCACGACTAGCGGGAGGTGGGGGAACCGGGGAGCTGTTTTTT. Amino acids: CASSARLAGGGGTGELFF.

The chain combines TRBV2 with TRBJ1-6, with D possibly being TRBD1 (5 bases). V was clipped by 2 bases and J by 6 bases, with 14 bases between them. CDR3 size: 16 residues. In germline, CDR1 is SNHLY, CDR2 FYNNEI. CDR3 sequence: CASSEKVRVGNSPLHF. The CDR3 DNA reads TGTGCCAGCAGTGAAAAGGTCAGGGTGGGTAATTCACCCCTCCACTTT. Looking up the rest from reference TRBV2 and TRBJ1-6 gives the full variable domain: EPEVTQTPSHQVTQMGQEVILRCVPISNHLYFYWYRQILGQKVEFLVSFYNNEISEKSEIFDDQFSVERPDGSNFTLKIRSTKLEDSAMYFCASSEKVRVGNSPLHFGNGTRLTVT.

CDR3 residues: CAWGPTGAQAFF. Here the CDR3 DNA reads TGTGCCTGGGGGCCAACAGGGGCGCAGGCTTTCTTT. The J gene is TRBJ1-1, the V gene TRBV30; 7 bases are shared with TRBD1. Germline CDR1 GTSNPN, CDR2 SVGIG (reference sequence). CDR3 length: 12 residues. With V trimmed by 5 bases and J by 11 bases, 11 bases remained unmatched.

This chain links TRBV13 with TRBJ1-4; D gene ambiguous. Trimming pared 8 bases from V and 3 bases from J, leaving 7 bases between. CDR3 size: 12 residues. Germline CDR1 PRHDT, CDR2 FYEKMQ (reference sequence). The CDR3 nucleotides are TGTGCCAGCGGAGGGCCTAATGAAAAACTGTTTTTT. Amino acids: CASGGPNEKLFF.

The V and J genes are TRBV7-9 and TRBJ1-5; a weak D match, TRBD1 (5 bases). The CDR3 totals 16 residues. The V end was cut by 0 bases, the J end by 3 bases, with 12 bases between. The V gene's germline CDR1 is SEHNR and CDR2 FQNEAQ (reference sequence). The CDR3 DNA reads TGTGCCAGCAGCTTAGCGGTAGGGGCTTCCAATCAGCCCCAGCATTTT. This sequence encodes CASSLAVGASNQPQHF.

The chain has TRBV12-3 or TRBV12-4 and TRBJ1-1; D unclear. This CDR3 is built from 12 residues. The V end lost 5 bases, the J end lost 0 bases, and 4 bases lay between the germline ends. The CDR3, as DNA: TGTGCCAGCAGTCAGGTGAACACTGAAGCTTTCTTT. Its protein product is CASSQVNTEAFF.

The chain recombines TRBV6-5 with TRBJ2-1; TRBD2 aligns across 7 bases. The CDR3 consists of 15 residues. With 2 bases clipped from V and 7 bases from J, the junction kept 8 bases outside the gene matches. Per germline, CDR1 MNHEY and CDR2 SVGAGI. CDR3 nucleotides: TGTGCCAGCAGTTACGGCAGCGGGGCCAATAATGAGCAGTTCTTC. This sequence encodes CASSYGSGANNEQFF.

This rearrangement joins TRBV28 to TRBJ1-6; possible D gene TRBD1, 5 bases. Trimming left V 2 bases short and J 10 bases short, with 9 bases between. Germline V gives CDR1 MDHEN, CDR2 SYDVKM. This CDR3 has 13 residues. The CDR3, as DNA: TGTGCCAGCAGTTTACAGGGTTTGTCACCCCTCCACTTT. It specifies CASSLQGLSPLHF.

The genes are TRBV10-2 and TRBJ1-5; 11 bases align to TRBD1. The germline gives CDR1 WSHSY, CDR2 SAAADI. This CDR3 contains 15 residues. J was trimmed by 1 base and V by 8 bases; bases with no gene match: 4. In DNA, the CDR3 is TGCGCCAGCCGGACAGGGGGCGCGAGCAATCAGCCCCAGCATTTT. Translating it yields CASRTGGASNQPQHF.

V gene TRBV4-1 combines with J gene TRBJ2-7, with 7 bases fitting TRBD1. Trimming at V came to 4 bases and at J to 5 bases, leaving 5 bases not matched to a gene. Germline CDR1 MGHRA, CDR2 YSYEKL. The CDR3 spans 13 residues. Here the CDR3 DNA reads TGCGCCAGCAGCCTACAGGGGAACGACGAGCAGTACTTC. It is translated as CASSLQGNDEQYF.

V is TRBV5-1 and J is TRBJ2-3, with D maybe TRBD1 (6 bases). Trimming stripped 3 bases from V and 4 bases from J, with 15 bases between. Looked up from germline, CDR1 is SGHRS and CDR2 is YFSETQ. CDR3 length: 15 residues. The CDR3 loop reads CASSSYTQGSDTQYF. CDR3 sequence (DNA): TGCGCCAGCAGCTCCTACACACAGGGCTCAGATACGCAGTATTTT. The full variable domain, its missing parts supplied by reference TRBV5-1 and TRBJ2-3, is KAGVTQTPRYLIKTRGQQVTLSCSPISGHRSVSWYQQTPGQGLQFLFEYFSETQRNKGNFPGRFSGRQFSNSRSEMNVSTLELGDSALYLCASSSYTQGSDTQYFGPGTRLTVL.

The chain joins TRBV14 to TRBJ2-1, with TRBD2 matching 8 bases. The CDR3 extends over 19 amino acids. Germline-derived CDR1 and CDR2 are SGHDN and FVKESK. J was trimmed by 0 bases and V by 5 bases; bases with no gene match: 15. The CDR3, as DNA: TGTGCCAGCAGCACCCGAGTCAGTAGCGGGGTTTCCTCCTACAATGAGCAGTTCTTC. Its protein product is CASSTRVSSGVSSYNEQFF.

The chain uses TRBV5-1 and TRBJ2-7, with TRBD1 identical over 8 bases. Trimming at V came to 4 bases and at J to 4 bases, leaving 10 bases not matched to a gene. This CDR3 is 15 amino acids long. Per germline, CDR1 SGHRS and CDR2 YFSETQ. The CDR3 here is CASSGGQGEGYEQYF. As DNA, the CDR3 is TGCGCCAGCAGCGGCGGACAGGGCGAGGGTTACGAGCAGTACTTC.

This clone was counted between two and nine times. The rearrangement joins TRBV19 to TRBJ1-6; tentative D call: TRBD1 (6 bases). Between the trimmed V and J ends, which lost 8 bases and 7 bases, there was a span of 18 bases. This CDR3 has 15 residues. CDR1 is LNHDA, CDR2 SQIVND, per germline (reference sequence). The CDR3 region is CASGHRTAGNSPLHF. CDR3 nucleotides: TGTGCCAGTGGCCATCGGACAGCTGGAAATTCACCCCTCCACTTT.

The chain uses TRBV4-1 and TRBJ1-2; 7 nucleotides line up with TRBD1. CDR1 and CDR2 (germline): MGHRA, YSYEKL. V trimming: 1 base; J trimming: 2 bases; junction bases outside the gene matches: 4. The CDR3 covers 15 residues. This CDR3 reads CASSQGGTANYGYTF. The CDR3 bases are TGCGCCAGCAGCCAAGGTGGGACAGCCAACTATGGCTACACCTTC.

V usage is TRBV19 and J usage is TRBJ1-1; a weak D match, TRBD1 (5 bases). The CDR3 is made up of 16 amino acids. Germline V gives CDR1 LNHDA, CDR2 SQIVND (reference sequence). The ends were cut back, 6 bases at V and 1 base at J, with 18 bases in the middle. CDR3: CASSSFSGGENTEAFF. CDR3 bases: TGTGCCAGTAGCTCCTTCAGTGGGGGGGAGAACACTGAAGCTTTCTTT.

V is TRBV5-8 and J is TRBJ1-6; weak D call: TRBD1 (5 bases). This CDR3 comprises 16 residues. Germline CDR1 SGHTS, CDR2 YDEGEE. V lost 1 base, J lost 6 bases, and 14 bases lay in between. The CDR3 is CASSLFRGQINSPLHF. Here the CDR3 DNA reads TGTGCCAGCAGCTTGTTTAGGGGCCAGATTAATTCACCCCTCCACTTT.

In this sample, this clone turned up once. The CDR3 here is CASSIDQRLGQPQHF. For the CDR3, the DNA is TGTGCCAGTAGTATAGATCAAAGGCTCGGGCAGCCCCAGCATTTT. The chain employs TRBV19 and TRBJ1-5; D is uncertain. Looked up from germline, CDR1 is LNHDA and CDR2 is SQIVND (reference sequence). V dropped 0 bases and J dropped 7 bases, with 13 bases sitting between them. The CDR3 sequence is 15 residues long.

The CDR3 here is CASSSNTVAAETQYF. For the CDR3, the DNA is TGCGCCAGCAGCTCGAATACTGTTGCGGCGGAGACCCAGTACTTC. The chain is built from TRBV5-1 and TRBJ2-5; no firm D call. Germline V gene data show CDR1 as SGHRS and CDR2 as YFSETQ. The V gene lost 3 bases and the J gene lost 5 bases, with 17 bases spanning the gap. There are 15 residues in the CDR3.

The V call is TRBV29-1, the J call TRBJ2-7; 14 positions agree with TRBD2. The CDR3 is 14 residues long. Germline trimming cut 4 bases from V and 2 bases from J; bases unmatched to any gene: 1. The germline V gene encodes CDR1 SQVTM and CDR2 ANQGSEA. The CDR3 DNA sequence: TGCAGCGTTGGGACTAGCGGGGGGCCCTACGAGCAGTACTTC. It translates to CSVGTSGGPYEQYF.

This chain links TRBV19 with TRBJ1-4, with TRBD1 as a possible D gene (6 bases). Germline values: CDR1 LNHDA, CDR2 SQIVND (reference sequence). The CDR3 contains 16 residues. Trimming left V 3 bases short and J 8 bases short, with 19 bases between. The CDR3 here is CASSMSLAGAGEKLFF. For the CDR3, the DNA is TGTGCCAGTAGTATGTCTCTGGCGGGGGCTGGAGAAAAACTGTTTTTT.

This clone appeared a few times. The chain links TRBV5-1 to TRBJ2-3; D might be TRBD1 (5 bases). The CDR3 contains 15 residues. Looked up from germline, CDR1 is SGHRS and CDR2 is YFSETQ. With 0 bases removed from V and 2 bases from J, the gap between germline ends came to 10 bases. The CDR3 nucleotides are TGCGCCAGCAGCTTGGGGGGCGGATACACAGATACGCAGTATTTT. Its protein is CASSLGGGYTDTQYF. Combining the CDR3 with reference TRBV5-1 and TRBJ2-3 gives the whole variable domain KAGVTQTPRYLIKTRGQQVTLSCSPISGHRSVSWYQQTPGQGLQFLFEYFSETQRNKGNFPGRFSGRQFSNSRSEMNVSTLELGDSALYLCASSLGGGYTDTQYFGPGTRLTVL.